This T cell receptor beta chain was profiled in a study of shared clonotypes between healthy human individuals. Generated by immunoSEQ multiplex PCR, the TCRdb table keeps only in-frame clones and is missing some. The repertoire holds roughly 1.4 million clones, with less than 99% as singletons. From germline, CDR1 is MNHNS and CDR2 SASEGT. The CDR3 runs to 13 residues. V was cut by 8 bases and J by 0 bases, with 8 bases left in between. The genes are TRBV6-1 and TRBJ2-1; the D is unclear. Specimen: naive CD4+ T cells sorted from blood. Specified subset: CD45RA+ positively selected. The receptor was isolated from a man aged 25-40 years in good health. The CDR3, as DNA: TGTGCCAGCGGGCTGAGCTCCTACAATGAGCAGTTCTTC. This sequence encodes CASGLSSYNEQFF.